This T cell receptor beta chain was found in a study of CD8 T cells in ankylosing spondylitis. Broader study findings: In ankylosing spondylitis blood, a motif of roughly eight highly homologous TCR beta variants appeared characteristic.

This clonotype was seen more than once but under ten times. Its antigen is currently unknown. V was shortened by 4 bases and J by 0 bases, with 13 bases between the two germline ends. Germline V gives CDR1 MGHRA, CDR2 YSYEKL. CDR3 length: 16 residues. TCRdb called the 5' RACE reads again in MiXCR, with one record for every CDR3 protein. The sample yields 700,000 or so distinct CDR3 sequences, around 20% seen once. This receptor was taken from a male donor with ankylosing spondylitis. The sequenced sample was blood, either unsorted or a sorted T cell fraction (not recorded which). The chain employs TRBV4-1 and TRBJ2-1; D gene uncertain. The CDR3 region has the DNA TGCGCCAGCAGCCGGGGTCCAGCTGACTCCTACAATGAGCAGTTCTTC. Its protein is CASSRGPADSYNEQFF.